This T cell receptor (beta chain) was observed in a study of blood T cells in healthy people across ages. This clonotype has at least ten counts. The target antigen is unknown. Trimming left V 4 bases short and J 10 bases short, with 14 bases between. Germline-derived CDR1 and CDR2 are SEHNR and FQNEAQ (reference sequence). CDR3 length: 13 amino acids. Findings of the study overall: TCR beta diversity was tightly associated with the proportion of naive T cells. TCR beta diversity per million T cells fell roughly linearly with age.

Alongside a J-beta primer mix, a sample-barcoded 5' primer served in a second PCR lasting about 6 to 11 cycles. TCRdb re-called the 5' RACE reads through MiXCR, storing one row per CDR3 protein. The sample carries some 1.7 million distinct CDR3 sequences, roughly 27% recorded once. Ranging in age from about 6 to 95, the donors were healthy Caucasian individuals from Russia. Extraction yielded at least 6 micrograms of total RNA per sample. The V call is TRBV7-9, the J call TRBJ2-1; TRBD2 might be the D (6 bases). Sequenced material: blood. The receptor comes from a woman aged 30 to 39 in good health. The CDR3 is CASSSDGTSEQFF. CDR3 DNA sequence: TGTGCCAGCAGCTCCGATGGGACTTCCGAGCAGTTCTTC.